One sample yielded the 16 T cell receptor beta chains listed below, sequenced in a study of blood T cell repertoires in COVID-19. Assay used: immunoSEQ multiplex PCR; TCRdb lists only in-frame clones, some missing. The sample records under 50,000 clones, roughly nine tenths being singletons. Sequencing used peripheral blood. All receptors come from a man between 65 and 85 years old with active COVID-19.

The gene calls are TRBV6-5 and TRBJ1-2; possible D gene TRBD1, 5 bases. V lost 0 bases and J 6 bases, leaving 17 bases between the germline ends. Germline V CDR1 and CDR2: MNHEY, SVGAGI. The CDR3 loop spans 16 amino acids. CDR3 sequence reads: CASSYSRSGRVDGYTF. In nucleotides, the CDR3 is TGTGCCAGCAGTTACTCTAGATCGGGCAGGGTCGATGGCTACACCTTC.

The chain combines TRBV28 with TRBJ2-1; 10 nucleotides agree with TRBD2. The CDR3 contains 15 residues. J gave up 7 bases and V 2 bases, and 5 bases lay outside the gene matches. Germline assignment: CDR1 MDHEN and CDR2 SYDVKM. The CDR3 DNA follows: TGTGCCAGCAGTTTAGTGCTAGCGGGAGTAAATGAGCAGTTCTTC. Residues: CASSLVLAGVNEQFF.

The chain links TRBV10-1 to TRBJ2-1; D unclear. Between the trimmed V and J ends, which lost 0 bases and 0 bases, there was a span of 9 bases. CDR3 length equals 16 residues. Germline CDR1 WNHNN, CDR2 SYGVQD (reference sequence). The CDR3, as DNA: TGCGCCAGCAGTGAGTCGCCTACCTCCTCCTACAATGAGCAGTTCTTC. This translates into CASSESPTSSYNEQFF.

The chain joins TRBV28 to TRBJ2-1; 10 nucleotides agree with TRBD1. Per the germline V gene, CDR1 is MDHEN and CDR2 is SYDVKM. V shed 2 bases and J 8 bases; nucleotides not matched to a gene: 6. The CDR3 contains 15 residues. CDR3 sequence (DNA): TGTGCCAGCAGTTTAAATGGACAGGGGGTCGATGAGCAGTTCTTC. Protein sequence: CASSLNGQGVDEQFF.

V is TRBV28 and J is TRBJ1-4, with a possible D match to TRBD1 (6 bases). The CDR3 runs 13 residues. V shed 5 bases and J shed 8 bases, with 12 bases lying between them. CDR1 MDHEN and CDR2 SYDVKM come from the germline V gene. The CDR3 DNA reads TGTGCCAGCAGTGACAGGCCCACGGAAAAACTGTTTTTT. It codes for CASSDRPTEKLFF.

The chain has TRBV2 and TRBJ1-6, with 9 bases that match TRBD1. CDR3 length equals 16 residues. V shed 4 bases, J shed 2 bases, and the junction held 3 bases outside the gene matches. CDR1 and CDR2 from the germline V gene are SNHLY and FYNNEI. The CDR3 region is CASSGGTGTYNSPLHF. Here the CDR3 DNA reads TGTGCCAGCAGTGGCGGGACAGGGACCTATAATTCACCCCTCCACTTT.

The gene calls are TRBV18 and TRBJ2-1; D not certain. CDR1 is KGHSH, CDR2 LQKENI, per germline. V lost 5 bases and J lost 8, with 13 bases in between. The CDR3 has 13 residues. The DNA of the CDR3 is TGTGCCAGCTCAACCGGGTCCCTGGATGAGCAGTTCTTC. Protein sequence: CASSTGSLDEQFF.

V and J are TRBV27 and TRBJ2-1; tentative D call: TRBD1 (5 bases). Trimming removed 3 bases from V and 1 base from J, with 10 bases in between. Germline CDR1 MNHEY, CDR2 SMNVEV (reference sequence). The CDR3 is 15 amino acids. The CDR3 coding sequence is TGTGCCAGCAGTTTCGTAACAGGATCCTACAATGAGCAGTTCTTC. Translation: CASSFVTGSYNEQFF.

The V call is TRBV28, the J call TRBJ1-2, with 7 positions matching TRBD1. Trimming at V came to 5 bases and at J to 5 bases, leaving 11 bases not matched to a gene. The CDR3 runs to 15 residues. Germline V lookup: CDR1 MDHEN, CDR2 SYDVKM. CDR3 amino acids: CASSTNPGQSYGYTF. For the CDR3, the DNA is TGTGCCAGCAGTACCAACCCGGGACAGTCATATGGCTACACCTTC.

The chain is built from TRBV14 and TRBJ2-3; 12 bases are shared with TRBD2. V was clipped by 1 base and J by 2 bases; unmatched bases: 13. The CDR3 loop spans 20 amino acids. Germline V lookup: CDR1 SGHDN, CDR2 FVKESK. This CDR3 is CASSQALAGGTARDTDTQYF. The DNA of the CDR3 is TGTGCCAGCAGCCAAGCTCTAGCGGGGGGGACTGCTCGAGACACAGATACGCAGTATTTT.

The chain links TRBV6-2 or TRBV6-3 to TRBJ2-2; tentative D call: TRBD1 (6 bases). Germline V gene lookup returns CDR1 MNHEY and CDR2 SVGEGT. V was cut by 5 bases and J by 5 bases, with 12 bases left in between. This CDR3 contains 14 residues. The CDR3 region is CASSLNTGTGELFF. The CDR3 DNA reads as TGTGCCAGCAGTCTAAATACAGGGACCGGGGAGCTGTTTTTT.

This clone appeared once. The chain carries TRBV6-2 or TRBV6-3 and TRBJ1-2, with 11 bases matching TRBD1. Per the germline V gene, CDR1 is MNHEY and CDR2 is SVGEGT. V was clipped by 2 bases and J by 5 bases; unmatched bases: 1. CDR3 size: 14 residues. The CDR3 DNA reads TGTGCCAGCAGTTACGGGACAGGGGGATATGGCTACACCTTC. This codes for CASSYGTGGYGYTF.

The rearrangement uses TRBV9 and TRBJ1-5; 10 bases are shared with TRBD1. CDR1 and CDR2 (germline): SGDLS, YYNGEE. Trimming cost V 7 bases and J 3 bases; bases outside gene matches: 7. The CDR3 loop spans 15 amino acids. For the CDR3, the DNA is TGTGCCAGCGCCTCCGGGACAGGGGCCAATCAGCCCCAGCATTTT. It codes for CASASGTGANQPQHF.

V is TRBV6-5 and J is TRBJ1-6, with D possibly being TRBD1 (6 bases). The CDR3 has 14 amino acids. Germline V gene lookup returns CDR1 MNHEY and CDR2 SVGAGI. The germline V and J ends were trimmed by 6 bases and 4 bases, with 10 bases remaining between them. The CDR3 reads CASSLQGYNSPLHF. Written as DNA, the CDR3 is TGTGCCAGCAGCCTACAGGGATATAATTCACCCCTCCACTTT.

The chain couples TRBV7-3 to TRBJ2-4, with a weak D call TRBD2 (6 bases). The V end was cut by 1 base, the J end by 8 bases, with 12 bases between. The CDR3 is 14 amino acids. Germline CDR1 and CDR2: SGHTA and FQGTGA. The CDR3 coding sequence is TGTGCCAGCAGCTTAAGCGCGGGGAACGACATTCAGTACTTC. Amino acid sequence: CASSLSAGNDIQYF.

The chain has TRBV6-6 and TRBJ1-5; unclear D gene. In germline, CDR1 is MNHNY, CDR2 SVGAGI (reference sequence). Trimming shortened V by 2 bases and J by 2 bases, and 13 bases separated the two germline ends. This CDR3 region has 16 residues. This chain's CDR3 is CASSYPPRSGNQPQHF. The CDR3 coding sequence is TGTGCCAGCAGTTACCCCCCCCGAAGCGGCAATCAGCCCCAGCATTTT.